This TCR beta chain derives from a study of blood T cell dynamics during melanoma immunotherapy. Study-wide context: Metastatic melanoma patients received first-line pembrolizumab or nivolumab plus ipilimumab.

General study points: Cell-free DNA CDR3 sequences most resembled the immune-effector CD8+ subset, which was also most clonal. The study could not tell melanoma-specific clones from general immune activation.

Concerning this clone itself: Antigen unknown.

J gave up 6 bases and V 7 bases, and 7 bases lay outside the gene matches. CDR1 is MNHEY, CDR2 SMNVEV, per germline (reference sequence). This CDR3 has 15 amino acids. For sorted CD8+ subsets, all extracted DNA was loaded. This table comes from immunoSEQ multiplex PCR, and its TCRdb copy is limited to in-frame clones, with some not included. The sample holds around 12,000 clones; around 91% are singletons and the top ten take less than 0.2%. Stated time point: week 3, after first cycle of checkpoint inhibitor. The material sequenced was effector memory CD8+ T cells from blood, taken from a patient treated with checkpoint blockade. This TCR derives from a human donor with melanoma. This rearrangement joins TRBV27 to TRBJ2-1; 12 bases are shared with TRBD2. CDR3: CASTRGTSGLNEQFF. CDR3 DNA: TGTGCCAGCACCCGGGGGACTAGCGGGCTCAATGAGCAGTTCTTC.